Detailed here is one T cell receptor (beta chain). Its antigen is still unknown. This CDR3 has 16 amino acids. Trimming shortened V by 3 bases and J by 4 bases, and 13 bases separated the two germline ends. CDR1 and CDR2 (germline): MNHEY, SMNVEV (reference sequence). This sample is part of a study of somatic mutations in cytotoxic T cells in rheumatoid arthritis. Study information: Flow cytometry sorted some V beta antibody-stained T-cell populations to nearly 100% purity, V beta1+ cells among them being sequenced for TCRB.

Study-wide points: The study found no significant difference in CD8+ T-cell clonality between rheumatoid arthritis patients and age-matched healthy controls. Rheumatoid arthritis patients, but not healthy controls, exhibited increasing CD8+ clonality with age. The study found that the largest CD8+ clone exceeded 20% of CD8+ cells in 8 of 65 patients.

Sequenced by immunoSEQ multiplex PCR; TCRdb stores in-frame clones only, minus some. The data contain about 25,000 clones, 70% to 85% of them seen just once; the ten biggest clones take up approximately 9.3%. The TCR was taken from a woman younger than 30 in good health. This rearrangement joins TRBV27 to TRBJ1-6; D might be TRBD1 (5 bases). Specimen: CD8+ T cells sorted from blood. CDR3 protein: CASSFSGVEYNSPLHF. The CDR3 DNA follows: TGTGCCAGCAGTTTTTCGGGGGTTGAATATAATTCACCCCTCCACTTT.